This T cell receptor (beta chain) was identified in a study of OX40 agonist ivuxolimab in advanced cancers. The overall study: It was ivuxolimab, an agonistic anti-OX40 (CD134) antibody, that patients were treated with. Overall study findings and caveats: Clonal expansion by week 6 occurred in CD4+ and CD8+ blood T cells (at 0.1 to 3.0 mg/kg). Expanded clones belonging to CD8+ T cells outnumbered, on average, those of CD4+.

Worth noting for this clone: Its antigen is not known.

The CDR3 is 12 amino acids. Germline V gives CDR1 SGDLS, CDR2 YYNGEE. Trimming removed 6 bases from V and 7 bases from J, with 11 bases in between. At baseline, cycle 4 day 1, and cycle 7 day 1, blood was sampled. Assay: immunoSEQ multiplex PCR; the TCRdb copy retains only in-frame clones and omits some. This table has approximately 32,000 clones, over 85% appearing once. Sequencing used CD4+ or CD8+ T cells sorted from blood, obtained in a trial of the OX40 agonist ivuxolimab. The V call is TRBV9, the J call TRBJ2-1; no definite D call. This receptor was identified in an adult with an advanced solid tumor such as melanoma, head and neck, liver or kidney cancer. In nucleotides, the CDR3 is TGTGCCAGCATCAATAGCCGTAATGAGCAGTTCTTC. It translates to CASINSRNEQFF.